This T cell receptor (beta chain) appears in the sequencing data of a study of blood T cells in healthy people across ages. With a J-beta primer mix and a sample-barcoded 5' primer, a second PCR ran about 6 to 11 cycles. Each CDR3 protein gets one entry after TCRdb re-called the 5' RACE reads with MiXCR. The profile shows fewer than 800,000 distinct CDR3 sequences, just under 25% of them singletons. This clonotype turned up a few times. V lost 7 bases and J lost 5, with 9 bases in between. Germline loops: CDR1 LGHDT, CDR2 YNNKEL (reference sequence). The CDR3 runs 11 residues. Separately, the same data were catalogued under a study of T cells of mothers and their children.

This chain connects TRBV3-1 to TRBJ2-7, with D possibly matching TRBD2 (5 bases). Sample: blood. The source is a boy aged 5-17 years in good health. The CDR3 sequence is CASTSSNEQYF. CDR3 DNA: TGTGCCAGCACTAGCAGCAACGAGCAGTACTTC.